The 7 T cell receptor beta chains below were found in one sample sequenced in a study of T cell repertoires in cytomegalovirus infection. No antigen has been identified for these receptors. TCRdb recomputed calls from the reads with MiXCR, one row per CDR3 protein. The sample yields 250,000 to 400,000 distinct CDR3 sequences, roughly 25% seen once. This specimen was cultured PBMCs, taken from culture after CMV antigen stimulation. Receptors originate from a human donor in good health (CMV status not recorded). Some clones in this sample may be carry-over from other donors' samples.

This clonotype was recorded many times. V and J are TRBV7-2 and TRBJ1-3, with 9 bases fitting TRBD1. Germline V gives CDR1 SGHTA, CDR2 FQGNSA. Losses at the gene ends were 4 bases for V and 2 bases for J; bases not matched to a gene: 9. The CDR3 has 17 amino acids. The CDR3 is CASSSGTGRLPGNTIYF. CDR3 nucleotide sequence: TGTGCCAGCAGCTCAGGGACAGGGAGACTCCCTGGAAACACCATATATTTT.

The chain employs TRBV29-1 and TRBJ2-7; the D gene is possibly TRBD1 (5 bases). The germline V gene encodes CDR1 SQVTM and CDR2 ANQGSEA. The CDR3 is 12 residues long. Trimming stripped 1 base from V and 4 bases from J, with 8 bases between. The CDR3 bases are TGCAGCGTTGAAGGGGGCGGTTACGAGCAGTACTTC. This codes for CSVEGGGYEQYF.

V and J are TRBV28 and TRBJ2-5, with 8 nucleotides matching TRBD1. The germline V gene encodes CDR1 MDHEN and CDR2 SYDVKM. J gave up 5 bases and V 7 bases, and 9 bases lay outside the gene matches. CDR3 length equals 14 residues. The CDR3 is CASTGQGRGETQYF. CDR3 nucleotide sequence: TGTGCCAGCACCGGACAGGGACGGGGGGAGACCCAGTACTTC.

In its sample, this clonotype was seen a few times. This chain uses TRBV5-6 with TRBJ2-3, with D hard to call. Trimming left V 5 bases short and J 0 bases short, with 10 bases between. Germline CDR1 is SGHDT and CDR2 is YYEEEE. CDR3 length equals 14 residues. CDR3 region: CASSMTSSTDTQYF. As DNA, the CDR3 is TGTGCCAGCAGTATGACCAGTAGCACAGATACGCAGTATTTT.

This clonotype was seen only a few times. The CDR3 DNA is TGTGCCGTAGGCCGGGGGGACAGGGGGCTCTACGAGCAGTACGTC. Its translation is CAVGRGDRGLYEQYV. The rearrangement links TRBV7-2 to TRBJ2-7, with 12 positions matching TRBD1. CDR3 length equals 15 residues. V trimming: 11 bases; J trimming: 3 bases; junction bases outside the gene matches: 11. Germline CDR1 and CDR2: SGHTA and FQGNSA.

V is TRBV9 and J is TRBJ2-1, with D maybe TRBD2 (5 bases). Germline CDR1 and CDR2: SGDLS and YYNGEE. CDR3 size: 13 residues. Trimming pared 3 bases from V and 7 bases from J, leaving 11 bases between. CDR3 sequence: CASSALPGNEQFF. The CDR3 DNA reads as TGTGCCAGCAGCGCTCTTCCGGGGAATGAGCAGTTCTTC.

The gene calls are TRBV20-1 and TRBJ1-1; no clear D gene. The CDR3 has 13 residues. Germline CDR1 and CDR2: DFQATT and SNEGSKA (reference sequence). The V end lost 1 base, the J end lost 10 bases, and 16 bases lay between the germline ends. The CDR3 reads CSARVATLKRAFF. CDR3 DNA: TGCAGTGCTAGAGTCGCGACACTGAAACGAGCTTTCTTT.